This TCR beta chain was captured by sequencing in a study of CD8+ T cells in alopecia areata. CDR3 length equals 16 residues. Trimming cost V 0 bases and J 5 bases; bases outside gene matches: 5. Germline assignment: CDR1 LGHNA and CDR2 YSLEER. This clone has just a few counts. Its specificity is unknown. Broader study findings: Many of the expanded lesional clones endured in scalp and blood while on tofacitinib.

After isolation, RNA underwent reverse transcription to generate cDNA as the sequencing template. Profiling relied on immunoSEQ multiplex PCR, and the TCRdb table lists in-frame clones only, not all of them. Here the sample spans some 88,000 clones, 44% being singletons. Described treatment: oral pan-JAK inhibitor, 5-10 mg twice daily. T lymphocytes (CD4+ and CD8+) were sorted from PBMCs. Sequenced here: CD8+ T cells sorted from blood, sampled at week 24, from a patient treated with tofacitinib. The receptor's source is a human donor with alopecia areata. This chain links TRBV4-3 with TRBJ1-1, with 11 nucleotides matching TRBD1. The CDR3 sequence is CASSQDRGQGGTEAFF. CDR3 DNA sequence: TGCGCCAGCAGCCAAGACCGGGGACAGGGGGGGACTGAAGCTTTCTTT.